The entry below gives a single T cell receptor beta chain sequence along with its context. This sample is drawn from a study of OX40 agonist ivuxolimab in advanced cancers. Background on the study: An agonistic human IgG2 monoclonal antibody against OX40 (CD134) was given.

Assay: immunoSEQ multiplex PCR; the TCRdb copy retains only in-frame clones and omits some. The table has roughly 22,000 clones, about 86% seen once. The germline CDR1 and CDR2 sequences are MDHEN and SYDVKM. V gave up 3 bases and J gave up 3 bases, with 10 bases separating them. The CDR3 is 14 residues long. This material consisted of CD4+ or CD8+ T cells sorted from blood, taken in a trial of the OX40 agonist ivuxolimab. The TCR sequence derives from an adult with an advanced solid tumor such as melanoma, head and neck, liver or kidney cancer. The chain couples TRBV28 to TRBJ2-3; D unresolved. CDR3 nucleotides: TGTGCCAGCAGTTTTCAAATGGGGACAGATACGCAGTATTTT. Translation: CASSFQMGTDTQYF.